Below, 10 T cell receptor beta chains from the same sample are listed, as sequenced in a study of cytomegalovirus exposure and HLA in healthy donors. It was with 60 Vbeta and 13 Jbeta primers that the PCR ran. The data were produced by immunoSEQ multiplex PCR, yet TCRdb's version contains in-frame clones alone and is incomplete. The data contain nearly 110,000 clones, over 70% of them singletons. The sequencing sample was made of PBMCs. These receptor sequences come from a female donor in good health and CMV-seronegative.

CDR3 loop: CAWSDPGTGFGDTQYF. The CDR3 region has the DNA TGTGCCTGGAGCGACCCCGGGACAGGGTTTGGAGATACGCAGTATTTT. The V and J genes are TRBV30 and TRBJ2-3, with 9 bases matching TRBD1. The V gene end was trimmed by 3 bases and the J gene end by 5 bases; junction bases not matched to a gene: 12. This CDR3 comprises 16 residues. Per germline, CDR1 GTSNPN and CDR2 SVGIG (reference sequence). The full variable domain, with the rest looked up from reference TRBV30 and TRBJ2-3, is SQTIHQWPATLVQPVGSPLSLECTVEGTSNPNLYWYRQAAGRGLQLLFYSVGIGQISSEVPQNLSASRPQDRQFILSSKKLLLSDSGFYLCAWSDPGTGFGDTQYFGPGTRLTVL.

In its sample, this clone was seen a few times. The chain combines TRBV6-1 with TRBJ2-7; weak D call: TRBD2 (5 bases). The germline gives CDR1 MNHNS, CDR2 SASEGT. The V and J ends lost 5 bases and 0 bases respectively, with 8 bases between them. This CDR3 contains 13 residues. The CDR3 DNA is TGTGCCAGCAGTACCGGGATCTCCTACGAGCAGTACTTC. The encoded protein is CASSTGISYEQYF.

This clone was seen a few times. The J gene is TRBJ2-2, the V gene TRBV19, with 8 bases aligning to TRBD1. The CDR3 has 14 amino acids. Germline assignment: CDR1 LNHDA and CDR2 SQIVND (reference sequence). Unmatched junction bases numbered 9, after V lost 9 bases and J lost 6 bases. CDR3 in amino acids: CARSPGQDPGELFF. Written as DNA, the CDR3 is TGTGCCAGGTCCCCGGGACAGGACCCCGGGGAGCTGTTTTTT.

The CDR3 reads CAWSDQRELSEQYF. As DNA, the CDR3 is TGTGCCTGGAGTGACCAGCGGGAGCTCAGCGAGCAGTACTTC. This chain links TRBV30 with TRBJ2-7; 8 nucleotides agree with TRBD2. From germline, CDR1 is GTSNPN and CDR2 SVGIG (reference sequence). The CDR3 covers 14 residues. V lost 1 base to trimming and J lost 6 bases; unmatched junction nucleotides: 8.

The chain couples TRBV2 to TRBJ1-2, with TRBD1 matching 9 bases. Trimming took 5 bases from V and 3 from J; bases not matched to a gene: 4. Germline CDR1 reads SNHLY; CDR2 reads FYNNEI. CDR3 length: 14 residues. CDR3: CASSRTGGDYGYTF. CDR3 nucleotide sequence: TGTGCCAGCAGTAGAACAGGGGGCGACTATGGCTACACCTTC. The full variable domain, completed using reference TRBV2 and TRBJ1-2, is EPEVTQTPSHQVTQMGQEVILRCVPISNHLYFYWYRQILGQKVEFLVSFYNNEISEKSEIFDDQFSVERPDGSNFTLKIRSTKLEDSAMYFCASSRTGGDYGYTFGSGTRLTVV.

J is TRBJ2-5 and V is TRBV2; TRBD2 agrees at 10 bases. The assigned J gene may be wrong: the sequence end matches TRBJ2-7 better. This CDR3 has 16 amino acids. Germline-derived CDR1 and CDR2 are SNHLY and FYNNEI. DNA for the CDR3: TGTGCCAGCAGTGGAACTAGCGGGATATACCTACCCGAGCAGTACTTC. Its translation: CASSGTSGIYLPEQYF.

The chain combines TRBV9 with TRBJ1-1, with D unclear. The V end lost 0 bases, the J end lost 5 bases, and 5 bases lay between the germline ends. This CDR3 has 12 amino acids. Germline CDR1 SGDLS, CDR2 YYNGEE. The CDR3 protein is CASSVGETEAFF. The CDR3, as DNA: TGTGCCAGCAGCGTAGGGGAGACTGAAGCTTTCTTT.

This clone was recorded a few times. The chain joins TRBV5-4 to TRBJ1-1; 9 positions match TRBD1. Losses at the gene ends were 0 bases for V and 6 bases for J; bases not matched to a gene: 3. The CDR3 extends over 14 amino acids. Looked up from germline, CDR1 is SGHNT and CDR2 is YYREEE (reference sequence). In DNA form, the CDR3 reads TGTGCCAGCAGCTTGGTACAGGGGGCTGCTGAAGCTTTCTTT. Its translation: CASSLVQGAAEAFF.

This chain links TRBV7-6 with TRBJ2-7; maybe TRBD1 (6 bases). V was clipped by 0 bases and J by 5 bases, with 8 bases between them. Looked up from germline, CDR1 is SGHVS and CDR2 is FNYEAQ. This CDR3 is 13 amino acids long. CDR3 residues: CASSLAGANEQYF. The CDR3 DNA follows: TGTGCCAGCAGCTTAGCGGGGGCAAACGAGCAGTACTTC.

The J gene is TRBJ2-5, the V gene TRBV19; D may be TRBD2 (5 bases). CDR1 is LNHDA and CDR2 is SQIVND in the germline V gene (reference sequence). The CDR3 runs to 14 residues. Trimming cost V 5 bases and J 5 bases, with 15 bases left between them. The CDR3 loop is CASSAGPASETQYF. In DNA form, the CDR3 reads TGTGCCAGTAGTGCGGGCCCTGCCTCGGAGACCCAGTACTTC.